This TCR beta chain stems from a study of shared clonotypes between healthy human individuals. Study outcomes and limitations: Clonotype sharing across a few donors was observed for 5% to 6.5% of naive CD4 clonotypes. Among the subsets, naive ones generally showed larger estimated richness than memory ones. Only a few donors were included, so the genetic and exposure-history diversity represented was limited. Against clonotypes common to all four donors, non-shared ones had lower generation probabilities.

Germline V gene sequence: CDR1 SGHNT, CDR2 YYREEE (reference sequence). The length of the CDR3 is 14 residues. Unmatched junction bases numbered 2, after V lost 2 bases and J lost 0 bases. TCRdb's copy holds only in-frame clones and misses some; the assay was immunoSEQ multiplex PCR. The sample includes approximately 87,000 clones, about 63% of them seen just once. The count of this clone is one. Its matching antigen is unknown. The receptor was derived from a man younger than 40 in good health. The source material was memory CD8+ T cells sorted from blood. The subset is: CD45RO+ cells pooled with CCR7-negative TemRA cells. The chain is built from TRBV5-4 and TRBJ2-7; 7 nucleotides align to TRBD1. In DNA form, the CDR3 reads TGTGCCAGCAGCTTATGGGACAGCTCCTACGAGCAGTACTTC. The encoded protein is CASSLWDSSYEQYF.